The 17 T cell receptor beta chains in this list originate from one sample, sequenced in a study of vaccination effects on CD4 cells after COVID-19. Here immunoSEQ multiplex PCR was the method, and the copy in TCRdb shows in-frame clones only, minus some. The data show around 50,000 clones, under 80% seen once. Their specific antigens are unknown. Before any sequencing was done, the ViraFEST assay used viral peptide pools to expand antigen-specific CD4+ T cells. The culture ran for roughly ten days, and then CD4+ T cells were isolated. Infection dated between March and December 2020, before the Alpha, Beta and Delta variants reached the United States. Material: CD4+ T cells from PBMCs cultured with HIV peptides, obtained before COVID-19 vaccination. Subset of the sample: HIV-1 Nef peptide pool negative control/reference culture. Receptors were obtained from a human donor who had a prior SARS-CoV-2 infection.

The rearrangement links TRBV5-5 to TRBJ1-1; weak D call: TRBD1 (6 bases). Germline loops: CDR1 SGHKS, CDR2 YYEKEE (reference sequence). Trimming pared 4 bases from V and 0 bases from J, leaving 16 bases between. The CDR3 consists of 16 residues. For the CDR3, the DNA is TGTGCCAGCAGCGAGGGGGACGGTGGGCTGAACACTGAAGCTTTCTTT. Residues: CASSEGDGGLNTEAFF.

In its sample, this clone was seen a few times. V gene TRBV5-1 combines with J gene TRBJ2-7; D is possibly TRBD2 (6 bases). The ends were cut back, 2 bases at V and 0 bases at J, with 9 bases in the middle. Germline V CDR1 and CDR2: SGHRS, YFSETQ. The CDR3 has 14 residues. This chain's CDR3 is CASSLERASYEQYF. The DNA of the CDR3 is TGCGCCAGCAGCTTAGAGCGGGCCTCCTACGAGCAGTACTTC.

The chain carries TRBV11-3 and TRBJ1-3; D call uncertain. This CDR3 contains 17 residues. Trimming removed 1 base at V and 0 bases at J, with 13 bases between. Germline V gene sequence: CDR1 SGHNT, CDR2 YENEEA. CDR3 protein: CASSLGRQLSSGNTIYF. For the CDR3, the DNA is TGTGCCAGCAGCTTAGGGAGACAACTGAGCTCTGGAAACACCATATATTTT.

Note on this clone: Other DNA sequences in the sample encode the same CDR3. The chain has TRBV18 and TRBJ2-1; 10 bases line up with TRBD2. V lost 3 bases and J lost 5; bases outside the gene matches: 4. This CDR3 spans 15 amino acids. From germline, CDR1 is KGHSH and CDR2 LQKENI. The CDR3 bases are TGTGCCAGCTCACCGGGCCTAGCGGGAGACAATGAGCAGTTCTTC. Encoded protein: CASSPGLAGDNEQFF.

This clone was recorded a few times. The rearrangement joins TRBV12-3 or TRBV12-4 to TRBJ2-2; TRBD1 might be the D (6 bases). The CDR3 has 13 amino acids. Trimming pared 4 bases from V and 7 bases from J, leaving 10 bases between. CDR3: CASSSDRSGELFF. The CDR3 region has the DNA TGTGCCAGCAGTTCTGACAGGAGCGGGGAGCTGTTTTTT.

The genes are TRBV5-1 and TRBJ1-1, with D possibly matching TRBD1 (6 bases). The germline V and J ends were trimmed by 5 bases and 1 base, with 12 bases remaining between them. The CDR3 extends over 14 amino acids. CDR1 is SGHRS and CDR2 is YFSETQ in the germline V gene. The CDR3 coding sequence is TGCGCCAGCAGTTACGGACAGCCGAACACTGAAGCTTTCTTT. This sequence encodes CASSYGQPNTEAFF.

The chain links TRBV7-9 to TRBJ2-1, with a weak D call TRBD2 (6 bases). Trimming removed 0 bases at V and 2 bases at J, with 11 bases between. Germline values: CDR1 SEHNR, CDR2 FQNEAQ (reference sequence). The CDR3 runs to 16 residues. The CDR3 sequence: CASSLAGGPTYNEQFF. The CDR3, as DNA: TGTGCCAGCAGCTTAGCGGGGGGACCAACCTACAATGAGCAGTTCTTC.

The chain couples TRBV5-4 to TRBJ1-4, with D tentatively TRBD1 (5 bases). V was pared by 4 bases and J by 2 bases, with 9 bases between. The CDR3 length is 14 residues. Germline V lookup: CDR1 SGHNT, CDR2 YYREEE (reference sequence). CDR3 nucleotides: TGTGCCAGCAGCCCGGGGGGGACTAATGAAAAACTGTTTTTT. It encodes CASSPGGTNEKLFF. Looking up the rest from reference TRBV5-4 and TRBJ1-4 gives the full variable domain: ETGVTQSPTHLIKTRGQQVTLRCSSQSGHNTVSWYQQALGQGPQFIFQYYREEENGRGNFPPRFSGLQFPNYSSELNVNALELDDSALYLCASSPGGTNEKLFFGSGTQLSVL.

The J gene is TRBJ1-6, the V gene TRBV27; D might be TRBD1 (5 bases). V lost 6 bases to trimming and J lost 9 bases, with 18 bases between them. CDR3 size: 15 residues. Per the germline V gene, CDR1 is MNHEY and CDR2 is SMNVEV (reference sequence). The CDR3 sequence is CASSGAGGGFSPLHF. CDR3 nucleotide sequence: TGTGCCAGCAGCGGGGCGGGAGGCGGGTTTTCACCCCTCCACTTT.

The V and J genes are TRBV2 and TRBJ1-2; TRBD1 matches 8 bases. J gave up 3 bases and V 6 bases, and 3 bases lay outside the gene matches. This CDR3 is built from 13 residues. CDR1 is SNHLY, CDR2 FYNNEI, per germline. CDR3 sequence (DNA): TGTGCCAGCAGCCAGGGACAGGACTATGGCTACACCTTC. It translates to CASSQGQDYGYTF.

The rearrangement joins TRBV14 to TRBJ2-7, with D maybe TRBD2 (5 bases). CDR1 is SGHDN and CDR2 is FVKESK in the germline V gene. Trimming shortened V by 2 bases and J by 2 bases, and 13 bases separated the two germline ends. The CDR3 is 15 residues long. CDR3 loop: CASSQSAGNTYEQYF. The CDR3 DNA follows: TGTGCCAGCAGCCAAAGTGCCGGGAACACCTACGAGCAGTACTTC.

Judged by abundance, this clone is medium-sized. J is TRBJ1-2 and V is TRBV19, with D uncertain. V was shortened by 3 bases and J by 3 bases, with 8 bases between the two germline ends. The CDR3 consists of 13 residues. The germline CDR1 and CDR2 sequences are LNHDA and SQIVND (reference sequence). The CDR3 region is CASSIHGDYGYTF. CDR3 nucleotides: TGTGCCAGTAGTATCCATGGGGACTATGGCTACACCTTC.

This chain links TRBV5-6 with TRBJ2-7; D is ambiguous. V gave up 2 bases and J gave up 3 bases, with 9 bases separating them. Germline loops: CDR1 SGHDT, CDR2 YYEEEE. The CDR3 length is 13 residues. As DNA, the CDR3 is TGTGCCAGCAGCTTTAGGGTAGTCTACGAGCAGTACTTC. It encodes CASSFRVVYEQYF.

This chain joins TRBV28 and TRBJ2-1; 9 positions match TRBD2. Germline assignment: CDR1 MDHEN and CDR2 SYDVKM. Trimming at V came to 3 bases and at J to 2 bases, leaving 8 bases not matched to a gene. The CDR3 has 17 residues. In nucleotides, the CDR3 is TGTGCCAGCAGTTTTGAATTAGCGGGAGTTACCTACAATGAGCAGTTCTTC. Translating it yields CASSFELAGVTYNEQFF.

In nucleotides, the CDR3 is TGTGCCAGCAGTTATGGCTCCCCAGATACGCAGTATTTT. Its protein product is CASSYGSPDTQYF. The V and J genes are TRBV6-5 and TRBJ2-3, with D unclear. Per germline, CDR1 MNHEY and CDR2 SVGAGI. CDR3 length: 13 amino acids. The V end was cut by 3 bases, the J end by 4 bases, with 8 bases between.

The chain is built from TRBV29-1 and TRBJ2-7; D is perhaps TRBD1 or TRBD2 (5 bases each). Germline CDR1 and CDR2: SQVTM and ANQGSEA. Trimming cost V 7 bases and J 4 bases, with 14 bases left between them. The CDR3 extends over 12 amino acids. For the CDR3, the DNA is TGCAGCGGGGGACCTAGCCTGTACGAGCAGTACTTC. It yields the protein CSGGPSLYEQYF.

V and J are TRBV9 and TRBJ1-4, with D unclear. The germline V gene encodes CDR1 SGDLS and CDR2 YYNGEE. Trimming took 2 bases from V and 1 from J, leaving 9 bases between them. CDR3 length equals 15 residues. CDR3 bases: TGTGCCAGCAGCGTGGGCGGCAGAACTAATGAAAAACTGTTTTTT. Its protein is CASSVGGRTNEKLFF. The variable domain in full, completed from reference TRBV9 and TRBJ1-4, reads DSGVTQTPKHLITATGQRVTLRCSPRSGDLSVYWYQQSLDQGLQFLIQYYNGEERAKGNILERFSAQQFPDLHSELNLSSLELGDSALYFCASSVGGRTNEKLFFGSGTQLSVL.